This is a list of T cell receptor beta chains from one sample in a study of T-cell memory formation after mild COVID-19. MiXCR was run by TCRdb on the 5' RACE reads, yielding one entry per CDR3 protein. Among approximately 500,000 distinct CDR3 sequences listed, roughly 23% were seen once. The sequenced material came from PBMCs or a T cell subset sorted from them (not recorded which). All receptors derive from an adult woman who had mild COVID-19 (a few samples of this study predate the infection). Cell type and time point are not known. CDR3s include the opening cysteine and the closing phenylalanine or tryptophan. A D gene is named only where the DNA matches it firmly. Where a row states a size, it is once, few, many or the class of an expanded clone; other rows omit it.

j_call v_call d_call clone_size cdr3_aa cdr3_nt
TRBJ2-5 TRBV4-1 - - CASSHSKNQGRQTQYF TGCGCCAGCAGCCACTCCAAGAATCAAGGACGCCAGACCCAGTACTTC
TRBJ2-5 TRBV6-6 - - CASTKQGIGVETQYF TGTGCCAGCACCAAGCAGGGGATCGGTGTGGAGACCCAGTACTTC
TRBJ2-7 TRBV6-5 TRBD1 - CASSDPGGVSYEQYF TGTGCCAGCAGTGACCCAGGGGGCGTCTCCTACGAGCAGTACTTC
TRBJ2-2 TRBV2 - few CAARRGDREAGELFF TGTGCCGCGCGCCGGGGTGACAGGGAGGCCGGGGAGCTGTTTTTT
TRBJ1-6 TRBV5-1 TRBD1 - CASRTRDRDGSPLHF TGCGCCAGCAGAACTCGGGACAGGGATGGATCACCCCTCCACTTT
TRBJ2-7 TRBV20-1 - - CSVPVGGHEQYF TGCAGTGTCCCCGTGGGGGGCCACGAGCAGTACTTC
TRBJ2-5 TRBV11-2 - - CASSLEQQETQYF TGTGCCAGCAGCTTAGAGCAGCAAGAGACCCAGTACTTC
TRBJ2-7 TRBV6-6 - few CASRGASGTSAEQYF TGTGCCAGCAGGGGGGCAAGCGGGACATCTGCCGAGCAGTACTTC
TRBJ1-3 TRBV7-2 - few CASSPQTGLSGNTIYF TGTGCCAGCAGCCCTCAGACAGGCCTCTCTGGAAACACCATATATTTT
TRBJ2-1 TRBV5-1 - - CASAARGNEQFF TGCGCCAGCGCCGCGAGGGGCAATGAGCAGTTCTTC
TRBJ1-3 TRBV4-3 - - CASSYRDNFKTIYF TGCGCCAGCAGCTACCGGGACAATTTTAAAACCATATATTTT
TRBJ2-2 TRBV24-1 TRBD1 - CATSDPGTGDRDGELFF TGTGCCACCAGTGATCCCGGGACAGGGGACCGTGACGGGGAGCTGTTTTTT
TRBJ2-7 TRBV20-1 - - CSARDLPGHYEQYF TGCAGTGCTAGAGATTTGCCAGGCCACTACGAGCAGTACTTC
TRBJ2-7 TRBV27 TRBD1 once CASRLTGGPSHEQYF TGTGCCAGCAGGCTGACAGGGGGCCCCTCCCACGAGCAGTACTTC
TRBJ2-3 TRBV9 TRBD2 - CASSVEGAGGTDTQYF TGTGCCAGCAGCGTAGAAGGAGCGGGGGGCACAGATACGCAGTATTTT
TRBJ2-7 TRBV5-1 - few CASSLGVGGSYEQYF TGCGCCAGCAGCTTGGGCGTGGGGGGATCCTACGAGCAGTACTTC
TRBJ1-2 TRBV20-1 TRBD1 - CSARDPGTGLGYTF TGCAGTGCTAGAGATCCCGGGACAGGGCTGGGCTACACCTTC
TRBJ2-7 TRBV7-2 - - CASSPHWVTYEQYF TGTGCCAGCAGCCCGCACTGGGTAACCTACGAGCAGTACTTC
TRBJ2-3 TRBV3-1 - - CASSHGNTDTQYF TGTGCCAGCAGCCATGGGAACACAGATACGCAGTATTTT
TRBJ1-5 TRBV12-3/TRBV12-4 - many CASSFGGSNQPQHF TGTGCCAGCAGCTTCGGGGGGAGCAATCAGCCCCAGCATTTT
TRBJ2-1 TRBV20-1 - few CSLPRGSLEQFF TGCAGCCTCCCCCGCGGCAGTTTGGAGCAGTTCTTC
TRBJ1-1 TRBV25-1 - - CASVNSQNTEAFF TGTGCCAGCGTAAACAGCCAGAACACTGAAGCTTTCTTT
TRBJ2-5 TRBV7-9 TRBD2 few CASSSPSAGEGETQYF TGTGCCAGCAGCTCTCCCTCAGCGGGAGAGGGTGAGACCCAGTACTTC
TRBJ2-4 TRBV5-1 - - CASAEVSGGNIQYF TGCGCCAGCGCCGAGGTTAGTGGCGGAAACATTCAGTACTTC
TRBJ1-1 TRBV4-1 - - CASSQALTGMTGTEAFF TGCGCCAGCAGCCAAGCCCTCACAGGGATGACGGGCACTGAAGCTTTCTTT
TRBJ2-7 TRBV9 - few CASSVTARGLATEQYF TGTGCCAGCAGCGTAACCGCGAGGGGCCTTGCAACAGAGCAGTACTTC
TRBJ2-1 TRBV10-3 TRBD1 many CAISRPDRWNNEQFF TGTGCCATCAGTAGGCCGGACAGGTGGAACAATGAGCAGTTCTTC
TRBJ2-5 TRBV5-1 TRBD2 - CASMWRSGRRQETQYF TGCGCCAGCATGTGGAGAAGCGGGAGGCGGCAAGAGACCCAGTACTTC
TRBJ2-1 TRBV6-5 TRBD2 few CASSRTGTSGGEQFF TGTGCCAGCAGTCGGACCGGGACTAGCGGCGGTGAGCAGTTCTTC
TRBJ2-5 TRBV7-8 - - CASSLISSHQETQYF TGTGCCAGCAGCTTAATTTCATCCCACCAAGAGACCCAGTACTTC
TRBJ2-7 TRBV7-9 - few CASSWQGGSYEQYF TGTGCCAGCAGCTGGCAAGGGGGCTCCTACGAGCAGTACTTC
TRBJ2-7 TRBV9 - - CASSASGTPYYEQYF TGTGCCAGCAGCGCAAGCGGGACACCCTACTACGAGCAGTACTTC
TRBJ2-1 TRBV5-1 - few CASSWVGDPGHYNEQFF TGCGCCAGCAGCTGGGTGGGGGACCCGGGACATTACAATGAGCAGTTCTTC